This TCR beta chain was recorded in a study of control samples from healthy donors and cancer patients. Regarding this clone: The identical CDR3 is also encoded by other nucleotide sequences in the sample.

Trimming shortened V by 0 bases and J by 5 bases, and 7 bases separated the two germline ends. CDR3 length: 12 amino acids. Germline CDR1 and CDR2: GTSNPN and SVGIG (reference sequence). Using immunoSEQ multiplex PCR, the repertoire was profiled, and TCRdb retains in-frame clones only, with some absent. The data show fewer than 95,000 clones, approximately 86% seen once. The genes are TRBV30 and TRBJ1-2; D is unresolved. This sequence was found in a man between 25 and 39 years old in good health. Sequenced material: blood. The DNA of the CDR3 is TGTGCCTGGAGTGTATCTGGTTATGGCTACACCTTC. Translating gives CAWSVSGYGYTF.